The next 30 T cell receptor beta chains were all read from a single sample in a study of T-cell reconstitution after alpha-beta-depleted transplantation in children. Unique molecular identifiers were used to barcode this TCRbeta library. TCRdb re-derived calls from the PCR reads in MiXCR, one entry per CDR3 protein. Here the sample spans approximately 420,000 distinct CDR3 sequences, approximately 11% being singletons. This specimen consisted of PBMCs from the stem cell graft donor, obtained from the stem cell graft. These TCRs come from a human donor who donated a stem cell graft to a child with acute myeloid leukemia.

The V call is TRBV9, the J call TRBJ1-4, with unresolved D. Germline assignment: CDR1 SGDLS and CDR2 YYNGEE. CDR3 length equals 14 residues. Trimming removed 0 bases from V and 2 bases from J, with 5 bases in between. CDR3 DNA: TGTGCCAGCAGCGTAGCATGGACTAATGAAAAACTGTTTTTT. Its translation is CASSVAWTNEKLFF.

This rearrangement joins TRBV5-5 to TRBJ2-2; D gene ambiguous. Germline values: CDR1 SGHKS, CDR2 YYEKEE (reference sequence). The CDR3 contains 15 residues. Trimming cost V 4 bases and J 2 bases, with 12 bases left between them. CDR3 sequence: CASSPRLGNTGELFF. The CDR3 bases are TGTGCCAGCAGCCCGAGGTTGGGAAACACCGGGGAGCTGTTTTTT. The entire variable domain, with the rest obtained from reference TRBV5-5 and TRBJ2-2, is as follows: DAGVTQSPTHLIKTRGQQVTLRCSPISGHKSVSWYQQVLGQGPQFIFQYYEKEERGRGNFPDRFSARQFPNYSSELNVNALLLGDSALYLCASSPRLGNTGELFFGEGSRLTVL.

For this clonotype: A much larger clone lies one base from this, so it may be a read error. The CDR3 DNA reads as TGCGCCAGCAGCTTGAGTACAGCCAAAAACAGTCAGTACTTC. Translation gives CASSLSTAKNSQYF. The chain uses TRBV5-1 and TRBJ2-4; D is unclear. There are 14 residues in the CDR3. Germline V lookup: CDR1 SGHRS, CDR2 YFSETQ.

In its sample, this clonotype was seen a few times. The chain's CDR3 is CASSLEAGGREQFF. CDR3 bases: TGTGCCAGCAGCTTGGAAGCGGGAGGGCGTGAGCAGTTCTTC. The chain employs TRBV7-9 and TRBJ2-1, with 10 bases aligning to TRBD2. CDR1 and CDR2 (germline): SEHNR, FQNEAQ (reference sequence). The J segment lost 9 bases and the V segment lost 3 bases, leaving 5 bases of the junction unmatched. The length of the CDR3 is 14 residues.

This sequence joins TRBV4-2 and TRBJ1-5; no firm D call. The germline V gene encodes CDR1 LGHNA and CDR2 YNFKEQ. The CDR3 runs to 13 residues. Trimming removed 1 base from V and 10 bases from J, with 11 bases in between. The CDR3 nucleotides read TGTGCCAGCAGCCAAGGGGTGAATTACCCCCAGCATTTT. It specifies CASSQGVNYPQHF.

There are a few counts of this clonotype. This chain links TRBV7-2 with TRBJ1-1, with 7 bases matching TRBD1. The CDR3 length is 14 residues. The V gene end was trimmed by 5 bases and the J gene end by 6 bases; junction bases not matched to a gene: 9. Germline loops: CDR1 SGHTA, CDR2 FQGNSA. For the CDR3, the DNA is TGTGCCAGCAGCCCCTCGGACAGGAGGGCTGAAGCTTTCTTT. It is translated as CASSPSDRRAEAFF.

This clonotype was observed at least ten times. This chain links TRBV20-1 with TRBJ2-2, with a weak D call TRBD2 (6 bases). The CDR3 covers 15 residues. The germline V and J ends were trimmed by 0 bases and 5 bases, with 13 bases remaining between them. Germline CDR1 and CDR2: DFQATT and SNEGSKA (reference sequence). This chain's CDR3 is CSARDSGGLTGELFF. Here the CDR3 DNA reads TGCAGTGCTAGAGATTCCGGGGGATTGACCGGGGAGCTGTTTTTT.

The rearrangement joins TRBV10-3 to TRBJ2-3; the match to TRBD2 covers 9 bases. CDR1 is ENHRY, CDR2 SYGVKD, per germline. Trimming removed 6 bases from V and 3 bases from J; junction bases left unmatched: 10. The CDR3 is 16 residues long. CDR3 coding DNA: TGTGCCATCAGCGCCAATAGCGGGAGTAGGACAGATACGCAGTATTTT. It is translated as CAISANSGSRTDTQYF.

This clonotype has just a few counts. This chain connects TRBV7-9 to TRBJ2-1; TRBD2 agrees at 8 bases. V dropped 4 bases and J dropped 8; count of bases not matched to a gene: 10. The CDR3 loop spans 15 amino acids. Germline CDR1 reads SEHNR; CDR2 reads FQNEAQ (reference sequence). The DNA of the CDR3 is TGTGCCAGCAGCTATCTTACTAGCGGCGAGGATGAGCAGTTCTTC. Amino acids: CASSYLTSGEDEQFF.

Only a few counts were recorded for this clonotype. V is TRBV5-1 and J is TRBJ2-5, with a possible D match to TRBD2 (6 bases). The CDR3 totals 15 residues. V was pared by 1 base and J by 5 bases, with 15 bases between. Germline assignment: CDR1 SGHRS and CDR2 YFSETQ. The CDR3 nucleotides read TGCGCCAGCAGCTTGAACGGGAGAGGGGCGGAGACCCAGTACTTC. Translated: CASSLNGRGAETQYF.

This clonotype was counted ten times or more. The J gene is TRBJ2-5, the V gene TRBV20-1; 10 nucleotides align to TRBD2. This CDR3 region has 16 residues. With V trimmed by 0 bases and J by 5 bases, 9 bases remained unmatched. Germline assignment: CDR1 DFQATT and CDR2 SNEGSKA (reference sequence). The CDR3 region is CSARDVLAGVMETQYF. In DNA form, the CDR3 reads TGCAGTGCTAGAGATGTCCTAGCGGGAGTTATGGAGACCCAGTACTTC.

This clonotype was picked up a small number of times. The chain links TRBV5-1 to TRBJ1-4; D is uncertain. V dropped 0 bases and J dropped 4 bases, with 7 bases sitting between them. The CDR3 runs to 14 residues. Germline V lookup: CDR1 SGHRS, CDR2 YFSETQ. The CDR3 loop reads CASSLGAGNEKLFF. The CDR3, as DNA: TGCGCCAGCAGCTTGGGGGCCGGTAATGAAAAACTGTTTTTT. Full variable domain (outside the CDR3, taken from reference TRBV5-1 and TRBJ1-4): KAGVTQTPRYLIKTRGQQVTLSCSPISGHRSVSWYQQTPGQGLQFLFEYFSETQRNKGNFPGRFSGRQFSNSRSEMNVSTLELGDSALYLCASSLGAGNEKLFFGSGTQLSVL.

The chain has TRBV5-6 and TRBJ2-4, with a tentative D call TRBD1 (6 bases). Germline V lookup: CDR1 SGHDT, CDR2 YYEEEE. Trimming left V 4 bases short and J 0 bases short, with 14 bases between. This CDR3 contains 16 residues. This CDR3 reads CASSTRQVLAKNIQYF. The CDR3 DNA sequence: TGTGCCAGCAGCACAAGACAGGTTCTAGCCAAAAACATTCAGTACTTC.

The CDR3 loop is CASSFGTGRSPLHF. CDR3 nucleotides: TGTGCCAGCAGTTTTGGGACAGGGCGTTCACCCCTCCACTTT. The chain carries TRBV12-3 or TRBV12-4 and TRBJ1-6, with TRBD1 identical over 9 bases. The CDR3 loop spans 14 amino acids. V shed 3 bases, J shed 9 bases, and the junction held 3 bases outside the gene matches.

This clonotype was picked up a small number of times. The CDR3: CSGALGGSTDTQYF. The CDR3 nucleotides are TGCAGCGGAGCGCTGGGGGGATCCACAGATACGCAGTATTTT. The gene calls are TRBV29-1 and TRBJ2-3; D might be TRBD2 (6 bases). This CDR3 is 14 amino acids long. In germline, CDR1 is SQVTM, CDR2 ANQGSEA. V lost 7 bases and J lost 2, with 16 bases in between.

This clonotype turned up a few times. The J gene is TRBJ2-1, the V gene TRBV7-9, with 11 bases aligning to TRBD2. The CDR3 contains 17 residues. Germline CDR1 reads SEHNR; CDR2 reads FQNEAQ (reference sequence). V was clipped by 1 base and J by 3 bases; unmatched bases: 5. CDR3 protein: CASSLGGLAAYYNEQFF. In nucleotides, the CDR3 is TGTGCCAGCAGCTTAGGGGGACTAGCGGCCTACTACAATGAGCAGTTCTTC. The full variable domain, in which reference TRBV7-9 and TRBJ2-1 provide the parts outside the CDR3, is DTGVSQNPRHKITKRGQNVTFRCDPISEHNRLYWYRQTLGQGPEFLTYFQNEAQLEKSRLLSDRFSAERPKGSFSTLEIQRTEQGDSAMYLCASSLGGLAAYYNEQFFGPGTRLTVL.

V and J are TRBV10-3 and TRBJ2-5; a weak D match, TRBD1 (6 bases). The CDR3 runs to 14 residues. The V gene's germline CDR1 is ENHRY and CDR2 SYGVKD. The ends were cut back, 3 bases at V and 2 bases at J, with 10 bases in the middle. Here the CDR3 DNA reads TGTGCCATCAGTGACCCGGACAGTCAAGAGACCCAGTACTTC. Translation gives CAISDPDSQETQYF.

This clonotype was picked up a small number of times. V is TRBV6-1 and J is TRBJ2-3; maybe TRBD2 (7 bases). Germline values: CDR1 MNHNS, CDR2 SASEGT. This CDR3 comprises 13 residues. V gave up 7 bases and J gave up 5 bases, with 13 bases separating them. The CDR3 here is CASTGGPGDTQYF. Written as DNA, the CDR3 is TGTGCCAGCACCGGGGGGCCAGGAGATACGCAGTATTTT.

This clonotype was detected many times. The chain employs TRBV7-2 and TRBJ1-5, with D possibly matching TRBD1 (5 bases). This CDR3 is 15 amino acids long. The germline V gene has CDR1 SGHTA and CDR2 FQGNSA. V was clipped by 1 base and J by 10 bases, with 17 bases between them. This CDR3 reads CASSLDAGLTNPQHF. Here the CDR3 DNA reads TGTGCCAGCAGCTTAGATGCGGGACTGACTAACCCCCAGCATTTT.

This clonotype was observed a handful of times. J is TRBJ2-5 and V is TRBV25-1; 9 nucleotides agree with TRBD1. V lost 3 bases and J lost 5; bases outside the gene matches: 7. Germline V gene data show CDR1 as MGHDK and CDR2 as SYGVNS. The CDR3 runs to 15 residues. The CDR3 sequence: CASSETTGGGETQYF. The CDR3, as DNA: TGTGCCAGCAGTGAGACCACAGGGGGCGGTGAGACCCAGTACTTC.

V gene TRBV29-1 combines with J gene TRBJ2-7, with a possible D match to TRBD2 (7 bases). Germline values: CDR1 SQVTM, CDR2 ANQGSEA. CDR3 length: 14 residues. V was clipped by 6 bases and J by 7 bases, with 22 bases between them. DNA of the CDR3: TGCAGCGTGGAGGTTAGGGGGGGAGCCAATGAGCAGTACTTC. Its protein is CSVEVRGGANEQYF.

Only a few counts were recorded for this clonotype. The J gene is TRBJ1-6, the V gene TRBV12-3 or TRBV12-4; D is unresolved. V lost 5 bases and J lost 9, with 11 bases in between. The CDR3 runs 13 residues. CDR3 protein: CASSPDLVSPLHF. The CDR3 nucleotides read TGTGCCAGCAGTCCCGACTTGGTTTCACCCCTCCACTTT.

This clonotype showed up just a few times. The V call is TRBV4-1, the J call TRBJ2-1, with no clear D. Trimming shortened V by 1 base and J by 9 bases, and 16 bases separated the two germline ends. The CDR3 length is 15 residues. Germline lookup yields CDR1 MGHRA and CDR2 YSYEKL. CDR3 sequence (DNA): TGCGCCAGCAGCCAAGGAGATCTTGCCTTGGGTGAGCAGTTCTTC. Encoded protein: CASSQGDLALGEQFF.

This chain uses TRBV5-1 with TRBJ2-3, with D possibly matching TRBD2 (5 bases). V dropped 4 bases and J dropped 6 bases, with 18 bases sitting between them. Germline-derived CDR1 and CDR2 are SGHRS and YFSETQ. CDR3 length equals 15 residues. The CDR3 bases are TGCGCCAGCAGCACATTCGGGTCGGGGTCGGATACGCAGTATTTT. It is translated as CASSTFGSGSDTQYF.

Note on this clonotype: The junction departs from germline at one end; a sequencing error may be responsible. CDR3 loop: CVSSSGQKNTEAFF. The CDR3 DNA follows: TGTGTCAGCAGCTCGGGACAAAAGAACACTGAAGCTTTCTTT. The gene calls are TRBV7-3 and TRBJ1-1; D is perhaps TRBD1 (6 bases). CDR1 and CDR2 (germline): SGHTA, FQGTGA. This CDR3 spans 14 amino acids.

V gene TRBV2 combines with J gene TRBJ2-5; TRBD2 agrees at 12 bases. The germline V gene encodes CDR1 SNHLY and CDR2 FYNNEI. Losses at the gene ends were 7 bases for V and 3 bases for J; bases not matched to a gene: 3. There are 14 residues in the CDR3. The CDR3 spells CASKLAGGKETQYF. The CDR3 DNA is TGTGCCAGCAAACTAGCGGGAGGAAAAGAGACCCAGTACTTC.

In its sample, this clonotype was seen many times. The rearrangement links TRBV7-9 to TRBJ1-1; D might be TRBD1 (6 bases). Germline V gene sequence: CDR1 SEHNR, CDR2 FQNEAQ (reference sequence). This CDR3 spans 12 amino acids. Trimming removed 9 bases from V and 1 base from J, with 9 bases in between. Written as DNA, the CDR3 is TGTGCCAGTGGACAGCAGAACACTGAAGCTTTCTTT. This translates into CASGQQNTEAFF.

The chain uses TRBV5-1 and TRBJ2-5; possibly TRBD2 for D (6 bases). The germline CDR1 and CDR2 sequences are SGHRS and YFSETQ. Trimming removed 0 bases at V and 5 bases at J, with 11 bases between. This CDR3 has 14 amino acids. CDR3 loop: CASSLESSAETQYF. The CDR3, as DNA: TGCGCCAGCAGCTTGGAGTCTAGCGCCGAGACCCAGTACTTC.

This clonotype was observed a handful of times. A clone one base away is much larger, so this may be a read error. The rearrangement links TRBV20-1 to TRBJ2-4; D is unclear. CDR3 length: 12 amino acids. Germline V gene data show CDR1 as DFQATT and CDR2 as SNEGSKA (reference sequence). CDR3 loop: CSAREIQNSQYF. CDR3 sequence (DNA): TGCAGTGCTAGAGAAATCCAAAACAGTCAGTACTTC.

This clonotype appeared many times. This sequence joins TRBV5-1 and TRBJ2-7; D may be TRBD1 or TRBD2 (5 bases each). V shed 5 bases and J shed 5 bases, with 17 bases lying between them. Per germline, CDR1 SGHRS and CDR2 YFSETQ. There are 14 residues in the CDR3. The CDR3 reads CASSLDGGRDEQYV. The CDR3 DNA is TGCGCCAGCAGTTTAGATGGGGGTCGCGACGAGCAGTACGTC.